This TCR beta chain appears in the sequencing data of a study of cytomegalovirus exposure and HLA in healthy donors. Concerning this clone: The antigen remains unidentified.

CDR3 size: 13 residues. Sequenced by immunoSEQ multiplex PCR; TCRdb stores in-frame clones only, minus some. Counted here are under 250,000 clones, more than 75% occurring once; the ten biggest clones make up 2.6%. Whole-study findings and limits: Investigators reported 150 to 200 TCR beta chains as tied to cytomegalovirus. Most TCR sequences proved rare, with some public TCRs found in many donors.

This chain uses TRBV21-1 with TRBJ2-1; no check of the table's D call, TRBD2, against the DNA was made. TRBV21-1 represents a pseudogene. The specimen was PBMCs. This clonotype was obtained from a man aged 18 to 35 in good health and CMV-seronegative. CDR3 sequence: CASGTRNKGEQFF. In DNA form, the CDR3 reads TGTGCCAGTGGGACTCGCAATAAGGGGGAGCAGTTCTTC.